This T cell receptor beta chain appears in the sequencing data of a study of T cell repertoires in cytomegalovirus infection. The overall study: In public TCR beta signatures, there were indications of both CMV infection and matching HLA type. Study-wide points: The cumulative frequency of public TCR beta families distinguished individuals who carried CMV together with the relevant HLA. Predominance within the ex vivo response was attributable to HLA-C-restricted CMV-specific TCR beta clonotypes.

Germline CDR1 is SGHVS and CDR2 is FQNEAQ. The J segment lost 1 base and the V segment lost 1 base, leaving 10 bases of the junction unmatched. CDR3 size: 18 residues. TCRdb reprocessed the reads with MiXCR, giving one entry per CDR3 protein. The sample lists fewer than 85,000 distinct CDR3 sequences, around 3.8% occurring once. This clonotype was detected many times. Its antigen remains unknown. The clonotype was recovered from a human donor in good health (CMV status not recorded). Some clones in this sample may be carry-over from other donors' samples. V and J are TRBV7-8 and TRBJ2-5, with TRBD1 matching 9 bases. The sample was PBMCs. The CDR3 DNA reads TGTGCCAGCAGCTTAGGTCCTTGGACAGGGGCCCTCCAAGAGACCCAGTACTTC. This encodes CASSLGPWTGALQETQYF.